The rows below give T cell receptor beta chains drawn from one sample of a study of cytomegalovirus exposure and HLA in healthy donors. Sequenced by immunoSEQ multiplex PCR; TCRdb stores in-frame clones only, minus some. The table lists around 98,000 clones, about 81% of them singletons. Sequencing was done on a sample of PBMCs. These receptors all stem from a man aged 40-55 years in good health and CMV-seronegative. Each CDR3 is given without its conserved first and last residue. Each record gives: J gene, V gene, CDR3 protein.

>TRBJ1-1|TRBV6-1
ASSDPWDRENTEAF
>TRBJ2-2|TRBV11-2
ASSPLGDTGELF
>TRBJ2-7|TRBV7-9
ASSLGQGVGEQY
>TRBJ2-7|TRBV27
ASSFTPQAKYYEQY
>.|TRBV6-1
ASSEHPYTGGVYEQY
>TRBJ2-7|TRBV5-6
ASSLSFRGLNYEQY
>TRBJ1-1|TRBV5-4
ASSLDWGQQSEAF
>TRBJ2-5|TRBV5-5
ASSGALAYQETQY
>TRBJ2-3|TRBV18
ASSRAGRDTDTQY
>TRBJ2-3|TRBV10-3
AIGERGDTDTQY
>TRBJ1-6|TRBV5-1
ASSLAFRNSPLH
>TRBJ1-1|TRBV4-3
ASSQHDRASEAF
>TRBJ1-6|TRBV19
ASSPPGPKDIGPLH
>TRBJ1-1|TRBV9
ASSVQDTKAAF
>TRBJ1-2|TRBV6-5
ASSGGGGYT
>TRBJ1-5|TRBV6-1
ASSGTELYSNQPQH
>TRBJ2-7|TRBV11-2
ASSLDPGKPYEQY
>TRBJ2-4|TRBV7-9
ASSPPGLAGGPNIQY
>TRBJ2-3|TRBV7-3
ASSLMGGGATDTQY
>TRBJ1-6|TRBV6-5
ASNNGNSPLH
>TRBJ2-7|TRBV18
ASSPRTGVVGAEQY
>TRBJ2-6|TRBV7-3
ASSSQGPGANVLT
>TRBJ1-6|TRBV7-8
ASSSGQGNSPLH
>TRBJ2-5|TRBV5-4
ASSLVAEETQY
>TRBJ1-6|TRBV10-3
AISDEGQQSPLH
>TRBJ1-2|TRBV11-2
ASSLGLRGRNYGYT
>TRBJ1-2|TRBV28
ASIPGGQAPNYGYT
>TRBJ1-5|TRBV7-2
ASSYRDQPQH
>TRBJ2-1|TRBV7-3
ASSLRLQPGQGIYEQF
>TRBJ2-5|TRBV5-1
ASSWRGLLQETQY
>TRBJ1-6|TRBV5-1
ASSETTGNSPLH
>TRBJ2-5|TRBV5-8
ASTRRGRGLQETQY
>TRBJ2-7|TRBV5-1
ASSLAVRGRGEQY
>TRBJ1-6|TRBV25-1
ASSDTPPGVDSPLH
>TRBJ2-5|TRBV6-6
ASSYSRRREQETQY
>TRBJ2-3|TRBV5-1
ASSPDTTTDTQY
>TRBJ2-5|TRBV18
ASSLQETQY
>TRBJ2-5|TRBV6-5
ASRTGGAETQY
>TRBJ1-2|TRBV30
AWTRPQVGLGGYT
>TRBJ2-7|TRBV15
ATRNDRSSYEQY
>TRBJ1-1|TRBV18
ASSSRQGNTEAF
>TRBJ2-5|TRBV27
ASSRWGPGTNTQY
>TRBJ2-7|TRBV7-2
ASSEGGSPSYEQY
>TRBJ2-7|TRBV18
ASSRQGDEQY
>TRBJ2-7|TRBV27
ASRLKGLLYEQY
>TRBJ1-4|TRBV5-1
ASSSGVAVNEKLF
>TRBJ2-2|TRBV18
ASSPRRGDSTGELF
>TRBJ1-3|TRBV2
ASSVSGQSSGNTIY
>TRBJ1-1|TRBV5-4
ASGGGTGMDTEAF
>TRBJ1-2|TRBV5-6
ASSVGGRVYGYT
>TRBJ1-1|TRBV7-9
SSSPYPVGANTEAF
>TRBJ1-1|TRBV19
ASSRDRGPDTEAF
>TRBJ2-7|TRBV30
AWSPETTGGEQY
>TRBJ1-4|TRBV15
ATGTRGEKLF